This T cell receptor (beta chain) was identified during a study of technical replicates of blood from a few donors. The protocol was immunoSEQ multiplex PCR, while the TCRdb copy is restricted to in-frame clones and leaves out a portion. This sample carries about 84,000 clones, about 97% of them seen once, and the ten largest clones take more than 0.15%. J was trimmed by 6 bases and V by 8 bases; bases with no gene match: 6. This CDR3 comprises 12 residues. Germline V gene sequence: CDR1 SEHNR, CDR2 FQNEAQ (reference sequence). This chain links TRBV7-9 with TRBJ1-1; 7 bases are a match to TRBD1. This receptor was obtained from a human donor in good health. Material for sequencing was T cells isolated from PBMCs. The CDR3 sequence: CASGGQAPEAFF. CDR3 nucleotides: TGTGCCAGCGGCGGACAGGCCCCTGAAGCTTTCTTT. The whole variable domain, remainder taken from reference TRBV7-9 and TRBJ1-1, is DTGVSQNPRHKITKRGQNVTFRCDPISEHNRLYWYRQTLGQGPEFLTYFQNEAQLEKSRLLSDRFSAERPKGSFSTLEIQRTEQGDSAMYLCASGGQAPEAFFGQGTRLTVV.